Shown below are 31 T cell receptor beta chains from a single sample sequenced in a study of regulatory T cells in long-lasting Graves disease. Time point described: newly diagnosed GD, antithyroid drugs for less than 3 months. RNA from PBMCs was the source of the TCR library. According to the study, TCR beta libraries were built with iRepertoire HTBI primers and CDR3-region Arm-PCR. TCRdb called the multiplex PCR reads again in MiXCR, with one record for every CDR3 protein. This table holds about 440,000 distinct CDR3 sequences, under 15% found once. The same data also went into a second study, on T cells in Graves' hyperthyroidism and ophthalmopathy.

Sample: peripheral blood mononuclear cells (PBMCs), taken at new diagnosis, from a patient treated with antithyroid drugs. The receptors here all came from a woman in her 30s with Graves disease.

This clonotype was counted ten times or more. V is TRBV20-1 and J is TRBJ1-2; 11 bases line up with TRBD1. J gave up 8 bases and V 4 bases, and 12 bases lay outside the gene matches. This CDR3 has 15 amino acids. CDR1 and CDR2 from the germline V gene are DFQATT and SNEGSKA (reference sequence). This CDR3 reads CSATTPGTGGRGYTF. CDR3 coding DNA: TGCAGTGCTACCACCCCCGGGACAGGGGGACGCGGCTACACCTTC.

This clonotype has ten or more counts. The V call is TRBV11-2, the J call TRBJ2-3, with 7 bases matching TRBD2. The CDR3 is 15 residues long. Germline values: CDR1 SGHAT, CDR2 FQNNGV. The V and J ends lost 0 bases and 2 bases, in that order; junction bases with no gene match: 2. The CDR3 loop reads CASSLEGTTTDTQYF. CDR3 nucleotide sequence: TGTGCCAGCAGCTTAGAGGGGACTACCACAGATACGCAGTATTTT. Looking up the rest from reference TRBV11-2 and TRBJ2-3 gives the full variable domain: EAGVAQSPRYKIIEKRQSVAFWCNPISGHATLYWYQQILGQGPKLLIQFQNNGVVDDSQLPKDRFSAERLKGVDSTLKIQPAKLEDSAVYLCASSLEGTTTDTQYFGPGTRLTVL.

This clonotype was observed at least ten times. The chain has TRBV6-5 and TRBJ2-2; 10 bases map to TRBD2. Germline trimming cut 2 bases from V and 4 bases from J; bases unmatched to any gene: 7. CDR1 is MNHEY and CDR2 is SVGAGI in the germline V gene. The CDR3 contains 17 residues. Written as DNA, the CDR3 is TGTGCCAGCAGTTACCGCCGGGCTAGCGGGGGCACCGGGGAGCTGTTTTTT. Translation: CASSYRRASGGTGELFF.

This clonotype showed up many times. The chain employs TRBV2 and TRBJ2-2; 14 nucleotides match TRBD2. Germline trimming cut 5 bases from V and 0 bases from J; bases unmatched to any gene: 5. Germline V lookup: CDR1 SNHLY, CDR2 FYNNEI. The CDR3 consists of 18 residues. The chain's CDR3 is CASSRLAGGFANTGELFF. The CDR3 nucleotides read TGTGCCAGCAGTCGACTAGCGGGAGGGTTCGCGAACACCGGGGAGCTGTTTTTT.

This chain connects TRBV7-9 to TRBJ2-6; 8 bases agree with TRBD1. The junction had 9 bases not matched to a gene; V was cut back by 5 bases and J by 0 bases. Per germline, CDR1 SEHNR and CDR2 FQNEAQ (reference sequence). This CDR3 has 18 amino acids. The CDR3 DNA reads TGTGCCAGCAGCATATCCGGGACAGGCTTCTCTGGGGCCAACGTCCTGACTTTC. Translated: CASSISGTGFSGANVLTF. The full variable domain, its missing parts supplied by reference TRBV7-9 and TRBJ2-6, is DTGVSQNPRHKITKRGQNVTFRCDPISEHNRLYWYRQTLGQGPEFLTYFQNEAQLEKSRLLSDRFSAERPKGSFSTLEIQRTEQGDSAMYLCASSISGTGFSGANVLTFGAGSRLTVL.

The chain is built from TRBV9 and TRBJ2-5, with a possible D match to TRBD2 (6 bases). Germline lookup yields CDR1 SGDLS and CDR2 YYNGEE. With 4 bases removed from V and 1 base from J, the gap between germline ends came to 14 bases. The CDR3 loop spans 15 amino acids. CDR3 nucleotide sequence: TGTGCCAGCAGCCCCGGGAGCGCGTTCCAAGAGACCCAGTACTTC. Residues: CASSPGSAFQETQYF.

Only a few counts were recorded for this clonotype. This rearrangement joins TRBV6-2 or TRBV6-3 to TRBJ2-1, with D hard to call. The CDR3 is 12 amino acids. V was clipped by 7 bases and J by 8 bases, with 12 bases between them. Germline V CDR1 and CDR2: MNHEY, SVGEGT. The CDR3 DNA sequence: TGTGCCAGCAACGACCCCTTCTATGAGCAGTTCTTC. Translation gives CASNDPFYEQFF.

This clonotype was observed at least ten times. The rearrangement joins TRBV28 to TRBJ2-7, with D perhaps assigned TRBD1 or TRBD2 (5 bases each). The germline gives CDR1 MDHEN, CDR2 SYDVKM. This CDR3 is 15 amino acids long. V lost 6 bases to trimming and J lost 5 bases, with 20 bases between them. CDR3: CASSNPQEVLHEQYF. The CDR3 nucleotides are TGTGCCAGCAGCAATCCACAGGAGGTCCTACACGAGCAGTACTTC.

Notes on this clonotype: With a much larger clone just one base away, this may be a read error. V gene TRBV6-2 or TRBV6-3 combines with J gene TRBJ1-1; the D is unclear. Trimming removed 2 bases from V and 10 bases from J, with 26 bases in between. Per the germline V gene, CDR1 is MNHEY and CDR2 is SVGEGT. The CDR3 runs 17 residues. CDR3 sequence (DNA): TGTGCCAGCAGTTACGGGATAGGCGGCAGCTTCACCTCAGCAGCTTTCTTT. Residues: CASSYGIGGSFTSAAFF.

There are many counts of this clonotype. The chain couples TRBV20-1 to TRBJ2-7, with D perhaps matching TRBD1 or TRBD2 (6 bases each). V dropped 1 base and J dropped 2 bases, with 18 bases sitting between them. The V gene's germline CDR1 is DFQATT and CDR2 SNEGSKA (reference sequence). The CDR3 covers 16 residues. CDR3 residues: CSARGGRDTTAYEQYF. In nucleotides, the CDR3 is TGCAGTGCTAGAGGAGGGCGGGACACAACAGCCTACGAGCAGTACTTC.

This clonotype was observed at least ten times. The chain combines TRBV18 with TRBJ2-3, with a tentative D call TRBD2 (6 bases). Deletions cut 4 bases from V and 6 bases from J, with 11 bases between. The V gene's germline CDR1 is KGHSH and CDR2 LQKENI. This CDR3 region has 13 residues. The CDR3 DNA is TGTGCCAGCTCACGGGGGACTTCTGATACGCAGTATTTT. Its protein product is CASSRGTSDTQYF.

On this clonotype: This CDR3 fails to terminate in the conserved phenylalanine or tryptophan, so it likely reflects a read error. The limits of the CDR3 on the DNA are not certain, so only TCRdb's listed CDR3 is given. The chain is built from TRBV4-1 and TRBJ2-1. The germline gives CDR1 MGHRA, CDR2 YSYEKL. The CDR3 is 12 amino acids long, termini counted. CDR3 amino acids: CASSQVPDTQYL.

The V gene is TRBV12-3 or TRBV12-4, the J gene TRBJ2-7; 9 nucleotides agree with TRBD2. With 6 bases clipped from V and 0 bases from J, the junction kept 3 bases outside the gene matches. The CDR3 extends over 14 amino acids. DNA of the CDR3: TGTGCCAGCAGGATTAGCGGGAGCTCCTACGAGCAGTACTTC. This translates into CASRISGSSYEQYF.

This clonotype was found a few times. CDR3 region: CSARGQGADGYTF. CDR3 sequence (DNA): TGCAGTGCTAGGGGACAGGGGGCTGATGGCTACACCTTC. The chain uses TRBV20-1 and TRBJ1-2, with 12 bases identical to TRBD1. CDR3 size: 13 residues. The V gene end was trimmed by 3 bases and the J gene end by 6 bases; junction bases not matched to a gene: 2. Germline CDR1 is DFQATT and CDR2 is SNEGSKA (reference sequence).

This clonotype has just a few counts. The chain joins TRBV9 to TRBJ1-4; D call uncertain. The germline V and J ends were trimmed by 0 bases and 10 bases, with 7 bases remaining between them. Germline V gives CDR1 SGDLS, CDR2 YYNGEE. CDR3 size: 12 residues. CDR3 sequence reads: CASSVGKGKLFF. The CDR3 coding sequence is TGTGCCAGCAGCGTAGGGAAGGGAAAACTGTTTTTT. The full variable domain, with the rest looked up from reference TRBV9 and TRBJ1-4, is DSGVTQTPKHLITATGQRVTLRCSPRSGDLSVYWYQQSLDQGLQFLIQYYNGEERAKGNILERFSAQQFPDLHSELNLSSLELGDSALYFCASSVGKGKLFFGSGTQLSVL.

CDR3 protein: CAWSVKREGGPGELFF. The CDR3 DNA sequence: TGTGCCTGGAGTGTGAAGCGGGAGGGTGGCCCCGGGGAGCTGTTTTTT. The V gene is TRBV30, the J gene TRBJ2-2, with 10 bases aligning to TRBD2. In germline, CDR1 is GTSNPN, CDR2 SVGIG (reference sequence). The CDR3 extends over 16 amino acids. After removal of 0 bases from V and 6 bases from J, the junction contained 7 bases not matched to a gene.

This clonotype was counted many times. V and J are TRBV12-3 or TRBV12-4 and TRBJ1-6; no clear D gene. This CDR3 has 15 amino acids. V dropped 6 bases and J dropped 0 bases, with 9 bases sitting between them. The chain's CDR3 is CASREESSYNSPLHF. CDR3 DNA: TGTGCCAGCAGAGAGGAGAGCTCCTATAATTCACCCCTCCACTTT.

This chain uses TRBV2 with TRBJ1-3; 7 bases map to TRBD1. The CDR3 consists of 19 residues. Trimming at V came to 4 bases and at J to 0 bases, leaving 15 bases not matched to a gene. Germline CDR1 and CDR2: SNHLY and FYNNEI. The CDR3 coding sequence is TGTGCCAGCAGTGGAATCCGGGACAGACTCTTGAACTCTGGAAACACCATATATTTT. Translation: CASSGIRDRLLNSGNTIYF.

This clonotype was seen ten or more times. V and J are TRBV18 and TRBJ1-1, with D hard to call. The CDR3 consists of 13 residues. CDR1 and CDR2 from the germline V gene are KGHSH and LQKENI. The V and J ends lost 6 bases and 3 bases respectively, with 11 bases between them. This CDR3 is CASSSTTDTEAFF. CDR3 coding DNA: TGTGCCAGCTCCTCTACCACGGACACTGAAGCTTTCTTT. Full variable domain (remainder filled in from reference TRBV18 and TRBJ1-1): NAGVMQNPRHLVRRRGQEARLRCSPMKGHSHVYWYRQLPEEGLKFMVYLQKENIIDESGMPKERFSAEFPKEGPSILRIQQVVRGDSAAYFCASSSTTDTEAFFGQGTRLTVV.

The chain couples TRBV28 to TRBJ1-2; possibly TRBD1 for D (6 bases). Trimming took 11 bases from V and 0 from J, leaving 13 bases between them. The CDR3 is 13 residues long. Germline V lookup: CDR1 MDHEN, CDR2 SYDVKM. The DNA of the CDR3 is TGTGCCGGACAGAGGAGCGCTAACTATGGCTACACCTTC. It is translated as CAGQRSANYGYTF.

Turning to this clonotype: A single base separates this from a much larger clone, so it may be a read error. J is TRBJ2-2 and V is TRBV28; D remains ambiguous. The V gene's germline CDR1 is MDHEN and CDR2 SYDVKM. This CDR3 is built from 11 residues. The CDR3 region has the DNA TGTGTCACGTACACTGACGGGGAGCTGTTTTTT. It yields the protein CVTYTDGELFF.

The chain recombines TRBV9 with TRBJ2-3; 13 bases fit TRBD2. After removal of 2 bases from V and 2 bases from J, the junction contained 2 bases not matched to a gene. This CDR3 comprises 16 residues. Germline V gene lookup returns CDR1 SGDLS and CDR2 YYNGEE. The CDR3 protein is CASSVGLAGYTDTQYF. CDR3 DNA: TGTGCCAGCAGCGTGGGACTAGCGGGGTACACAGATACGCAGTATTTT.

This clonotype was counted at least ten times. The chain employs TRBV5-1 and TRBJ2-2, with a weak D call TRBD2 (6 bases). V dropped 6 bases and J dropped 6 bases, with 21 bases sitting between them. CDR3 length equals 16 residues. In germline, CDR1 is SGHRS, CDR2 YFSETQ. CDR3 region: CASNMASEEIPGELFF. The CDR3 DNA reads TGCGCCAGCAACATGGCTAGCGAGGAGATTCCCGGGGAGCTGTTTTTT.

This chain links TRBV19 with TRBJ2-4; TRBD1 is a possible D gene (6 bases). This CDR3 has 13 residues. The ends were cut back, 3 bases at V and 9 bases at J, with 12 bases in the middle. The germline gives CDR1 LNHDA, CDR2 SQIVND (reference sequence). The CDR3 spells CASSMAGDSIQYF. As DNA, the CDR3 is TGTGCCAGTAGTATGGCAGGGGATAGCATTCAGTACTTC. Looking up the rest from reference TRBV19 and TRBJ2-4 gives the full variable domain: DGGITQSPKYLFRKEGQNVTLSCEQNLNHDAMYWYRQDPGQGLRLIYYSQIVNDFQKGDIAEGYSVSREKKESFPLTVTSAQKNPTAFYLCASSMAGDSIQYFGAGTRLSVL.

As to this clonotype: It is likely a read error: a sequence one base away is far more abundant. This rearrangement joins TRBV5-6 to TRBJ2-7; 8 nucleotides match TRBD1. The CDR3 has 15 residues. Germline lookup yields CDR1 SGHDT and CDR2 YYEEEE. With V trimmed by 7 bases and J by 4 bases, 13 bases remained unmatched. CDR3 in amino acids: CASCTDRGLGYEQYF. Written as DNA, the CDR3 is TGTGCCAGCTGCACTGACAGGGGACTCGGATACGAGCAGTACTTC.

The rearrangement joins TRBV7-9 to TRBJ1-1; no clear D gene. CDR3 length: 13 residues. Germline V lookup: CDR1 SEHNR, CDR2 FQNEAQ (reference sequence). V lost 8 bases, J lost 1 base, and 11 bases lay in between. In DNA form, the CDR3 reads TGTGCCAGCTTCTGGGCGTCGAACACTGAAGCTTTCTTT. The encoded protein is CASFWASNTEAFF.

In the case of this clonotype: A single base separates this from a much larger clone, so it may be a read error. The chain links TRBV3-1 to TRBJ2-1, with D perhaps matching TRBD2 (6 bases). This CDR3 has 17 amino acids. V lost 4 bases and J lost 1, with 17 bases in between. The germline gives CDR1 LGHDT, CDR2 YNNKEL (reference sequence). This chain's CDR3 is CASSRTIGIRSYNEQFF. The CDR3 DNA is TGTGCCAGCAGCCGGACTATCGGGATACGGTCCTACAATGAGCAGTTCTTC.

This clonotype was seen only a few times. This chain connects TRBV5-1 to TRBJ2-2, with 10 bases matching TRBD2. The length of the CDR3 is 15 residues. The V and J ends lost 0 bases and 7 bases, in that order; junction bases with no gene match: 3. Germline V gene sequence: CDR1 SGHRS, CDR2 YFSETQ. CDR3: CASSLVASGSGELFF. CDR3 in DNA: TGCGCCAGCAGCTTGGTGGCTAGCGGGAGCGGGGAGCTGTTTTTT.

The chain employs TRBV20-1 and TRBJ1-2; unclear D gene. Germline-derived CDR1 and CDR2 are DFQATT and SNEGSKA (reference sequence). The CDR3 spans 12 residues. V lost 1 base and J 8 bases, leaving 11 bases between the germline ends. DNA of the CDR3: TGCAGTGCTAGAGTTCCTAATACGGGCTACACCTTC. This codes for CSARVPNTGYTF.

A remark on this clonotype: A clone one base away is much larger, so this may be a read error. CDR3 sequence: CASSVPGLPYNERFF. CDR3 DNA: TGTGCCAGCAGTGTTCCGGGACTACCCTACAATGAGCGGTTCTTC. This rearrangement joins TRBV11-2 to TRBJ2-1; TRBD2 agrees at 7 bases. The CDR3 is 15 amino acids. The V gene's germline CDR1 is SGHAT and CDR2 FQNNGV.

This clonotype has only a few counts. The genes are TRBV29-1 and TRBJ2-7; D unresolved. The CDR3 runs 12 residues. Trimming pared 7 bases from V and 2 bases from J, leaving 12 bases between. Germline V CDR1 and CDR2: SQVTM, ANQGSEA. DNA of the CDR3: TGCAGCGCAAGGACGAGAGCCTACGAGCAGTACTTC. Protein product: CSARTRAYEQYF.